The sequence of this TCR beta chain was determined in a study of blood T cell repertoires in COVID-19. Study-wide context: Some COVID-19 samples were acute and others convalescent; all came from the United States, Italy and Spain. In each case, the material was cDNA or gDNA derived from T cells, B-cell-depleted T cells, or PBMCs.

How the authors handled the data: Amplification from reference gene primers served as the basis for estimated nucleated cell counts. Here immunoSEQ multiplex PCR was the method, and the copy in TCRdb shows in-frame clones only, minus some. V and J calls and clone size are given by that table; D and trimming were obtained from the DNA. The sample yields 93,000 or so clones, almost 90% seen once. Germline V gene data show CDR1 as SGHRS and CDR2 as YFSETQ. The CDR3 is 14 residues long. Trimming at V came to 5 bases and at J to 5 bases, leaving 8 bases not matched to a gene. The material sequenced was peripheral blood. This TCR derives from a human donor in a cohort sampled during active COVID-19. V gene TRBV5-1 combines with J gene TRBJ2-3, with 7 bases fitting TRBD2. CDR3 bases: TGCGCCAGCAGAATCGGGACTATCAGAGATACGCAGTATTTT. Its protein product is CASRIGTIRDTQYF.